The entry below gives a single T cell receptor (beta chain) sequence along with its context. Its antigen is currently not known. The record has no base qualities; no much larger clone is one base away. From V the trimming removes 4 bases and from J it removes 2 bases, while the gene matches leave 8 bases of the junction unaccounted for. The germline V gene encodes CDR1 SGHRS and CDR2 YFSETQ. Its CDR3 holds 17 amino acids, cysteine through phenylalanine. The DNA shown is the 51-base CDR3, in frame from base 1. This specimen belongs to a study of cytomegalovirus exposure and HLA in healthy donors (dated by TCRdb to about 2017). Context from the whole study: An earlier analysis of some 600 of the donors reported under 300 Gb of sequence data and about 120 million unique TCR beta sequences obtained from 180 million or so T cells. About 320 gigabases of sequencing data and 78 million or so unique TCR sequences were included in an early release covering 550 to 800 HLA-typed donors. Of the approximately 370 genotyped donors, 81% were placed in the genetic ancestry cluster associated with self-reported Caucasian donors. The study aimed to test whether cataloging public T cell receptors could reveal signatures of past pathogen exposure. The study profiled the T cell repertoires of hundreds of subjects by immunosequencing and related them to cytomegalovirus serostatus. Along with the approximately 670-subject first cohort, a separate validation cohort of over 90 different subjects was used. The study combined high-throughput TCR immunosequencing, statistical association of individual TCRs with disease status, and machine learning to predict cytomegalovirus infection status. A later analysis re-analyzed previously published TCR beta repertoires from 660 or so donors and added high-resolution HLA genotyping to study TCR occurrence patterns. In the later analysis, no new phenotypic data were used to find candidate immune exposures; instead, reliance was placed on TCR beta sequences and their occurrence across donors. An earlier analysis of around 580 of the donors used high-throughput TCR beta sequencing to judge whether each TCR beta V gene segment behaved as functional or pseudogenic. Donor age, sex, ethnicity and CMV serostatus were compiled alongside the repertoire data. In a later genetic analysis, genome-wide SNP genotypes for about 55% of the roughly 700 donors were used, and that subset was treated as a discovery cohort. All discovery cohort repertoires had been generated using a single sequencing platform. Class I and class II HLA loci were covered by the typing at four-digit resolution. The number of donors typed differed by locus, with roughly 629-640 for A, B, C, DRB1 and DQB1, roughly 520 for DQA1, 600 to 610 for DPA1, and 400 to 490 for DPB1. Because of strong linkage in the cohort, roughly five DR-DQ haplotypes were treated as single units for association and clustering. Among around 400 genotyped donors of the cohort, an average of around 220,000 unique TCR beta nucleotide sequences was sequenced per donor, of which approximately 19% were non-productive. The paper's findings and limits, for the study overall: Compared with equally common non-associated chains, HLA-associated TCR beta chains in a later analysis were more clonally expanded and had lower generation probabilities. Correlated functional status among segregating V segments might reflect linkage disequilibrium, but an unknown experimental factor could not be ruled out. In this cohort, only TCR beta chains were sequenced, and detectable features were limited by the absence of alpha or paired-chain data. According to a later analysis, most CMV-associated TCR beta chains appeared to be HLA-restricted, and the HLA associations seemed to be driven largely by CMV exposure. Cytomegalovirus status was reported to be diagnosed by the classifier with high specificity and sensitivity in both the original and validation cohorts. Several of the top co-occurrence clusters appeared to be linked to parvovirus B19, influenza, CMV and Epstein-Barr virus, according to a later analysis. For the cohort, immune exposure information was limited to CMV serostatus. An association between a missense DCLRE1C variant and V-gene and J-gene trimming of TCR beta chains was found in a later genetic analysis and replicated in an independent cohort. In a later genetic analysis, fewer N-insertions in productive TCRs were reported among donors in an Asian-associated ancestry cluster than the 666-donor mean. The study listed 150 to 200 TCR beta chains as associated with cytomegalovirus. In vitro tests confirmed that three of the cytomegalovirus-associated TCR beta chains recognize cytomegalovirus antigens. In a later analysis, the rate of TCR association differed among HLA loci, with DRB1 alleles having the most associated TCRs and HLA-C alleles having the fewest. A cluster of highly shared sequence variants was judged likely to be a technical artifact of the sequencing pipeline. Because the 87-base-pair reads could not distinguish some IMGT-functional V segments, including TRBV6-2 and TRBV6-3, those segments were excluded. In a later analysis, some 17,000 TCR beta sequences were associated with specific HLA alleles at a false discovery rate of 0.05. Because counts were too low, 15 or so rarely observed V segments, including chromosome 9 orphons, were excluded from the earlier analysis of around 590 of the donors. An earlier analysis of approximately 500 of the donors showed that most TCR beta V segments appeared in productive rearrangements either about 87% or about 30% of the time, which broadly matched IMGT annotations. It was suggested by the authors that the approach could potentially be generalized to other disease states and immunological phenotypes. Sequencing depth was assumed to be roughly uniform across donors in the presence/absence analyses, though that assumption may not hold. Strong co-occurrence of HLA alleles, especially DR and DQ, made assigning TCR associations to individual alleles difficult. A further reported finding was that TCR beta sequences accurately predicted the HLA-A and HLA-B alleles for most subjects in the first cohort. Because HLA typing was unavailable for some donors at each locus, only the typed subset was used in association tests. While some public TCRs were present in many individuals, most TCR sequences turned up only very rarely across donors.

The library came from the immunoSEQ multiplex PCR assay. For the multiplex PCR, a mixture combining 60 forward primers for TCR Vbeta segments and 13 reverse primers for TCR Jbeta segments was used. A multiplex PCR assay on genomic DNA amplified the CDR3 region of rearranged TCR beta genes. Amplified TCR beta libraries were sequenced as 87-base-pair reads on the Illumina HiSeq System. The authors processed their data as follows. A later analysis counted approximately 76 million unique TCR beta chains across the 600 to 850 repertoires, and some 12 million of these chains were shared by at least two donors. A nearest-neighbor algorithm error-corrected the raw reads and collapsed the reads into unique sequences, merging closely related sequences to remove PCR and sequencing errors. V, D and J gene segments were assigned by aligning CDR3 sequences to IMGT reference sequences. For a sequence to be retained, a match of at least six nucleotides to both a V gene segment and a J gene segment was required. Rearrangements were called productive when the CDR3 lacked stop codons and stayed in frame with V and J; all others were non-productive. Following IMGT convention, CDR3 was defined as the stretch from the second conserved V-encoded cysteine to the conserved J-encoded phenylalanine. In an earlier analysis of 500 to 650 of the donors, sequences lacking an unambiguous match to a single V gene segment were excluded. In an earlier analysis of almost 600 of the donors, a V segment was called functional when productive rearrangements were above 56.7%, and segregating when the standard deviation between donors exceeded 5%. A statistical classification framework was developed to diagnose cytomegalovirus status using the catalog of TCR beta chain sequences. In a later analysis, V and J genes were assigned by comparing TCR nucleotide sequences against IMGT/GENE-DB human TR gene sequences. Using the TCRdist pipeline, a later analysis assigned CDR3 sequences along with most-parsimonious VDJ recombination scenarios. In a later analysis, every TCR beta chain was defined by the combination of its CDR3 amino acid sequence and its V-gene family, and reads without a unique V-gene family were dropped. In a later analysis, 500 to 650 highly shared, low-generation-probability nucleotide sequences were removed to address suspected cross-contamination and a sequencing artifact. In a later analysis, a clonal expansion index for each public chain was calculated from normalized within-repertoire ranks of inferred template counts. A later analysis computed generation probabilities with a VDJ recombination model fitted to out-of-frame rearrangements, and checked the results against IGoR. Hypergeometric tests were used in a later analysis to score TCR-TCR, TCR-HLA and TCR-CMV co-occurrence, with a repertoire-size bias correction applied to the TCR pairs. In a later analysis, false discovery rates were estimated by permuting HLA or CMV assignments 20 times. In a later analysis, co-occurring TCRs were grouped using DBSCAN, and TCRdist sequence similarity was added for clustering within HLA-allele-positive subsets. Co-occurrence clustering excluded repertoires with fewer than 30,000 or more than 120,000 public chains, plus five with anomalous nucleotide sharing. Drawn from immuneACCESS, this table holds only the in-frame rearrangements with V and J called that TCRdb kept. Clones are partly lost; checked studies trace under half to an unresolved V gene and leave the rest unexplained. Clonal size and the V and J genes are those of that table, whereas D and trimming came from the DNA. A total of more than 150,000 clones appear in this sample, roughly 80% of them only once. Roughly 1.4% of the sample rests with the top ten.

The cohort was made up of approximately 670 healthy bone marrow donors. All cohort members were sampled while nominally healthy, although unrecorded immune exposures were likely present. The donor was CMV seropositive and was included in the group of 290 or so seropositive cohort members. A peripheral blood sample was collected from each donor, and TCR beta sequencing was performed on peripheral blood mononuclear cells. The Qiagen DNeasy Blood Extraction Kit was used to extract genomic DNA from the blood cell samples. The chain employs TRBV5-1 and TRBJ1-5; 11 middle bases align to TRBD1. Sequences were obtained from PBMCs. The sequence was obtained from a girl aged 5-17 years in good health and CMV-seropositive. The sequenced DNA: TGCGCCAGCAGCCCCGGGACAGGGGGATTTCGCAATCAGCCCCAGCATTTT. This yields the protein CASSPGTGGFRNQPQHF.